This T cell receptor beta chain was sequenced during a study of blood T cell repertoires in COVID-19. Germline V gene lookup returns CDR1 LGHDT and CDR2 YNNKEL (reference sequence). J lost 1 base, V lost 1 base, and 3 bases had no gene match. The CDR3 runs 16 residues. Per the authors' pipeline: How many nucleated cells were present was estimated from reference gene primer amplification. TCRdb's copy holds only in-frame clones and misses some; the assay was immunoSEQ multiplex PCR. Clone size and V and J calls were adopted from that table, with D and trimming inferred from the DNA. Here the sample spans 250,000 to 300,000 clones, about 90% being singletons.

The receptor was isolated from a woman in her fifties or sixties with COVID-19, enrolled during active disease. Sequenced sample: peripheral blood. The chain has TRBV3-1 (or the pseudogene TRBV3-2) and TRBJ2-2; 7 bases fit TRBD2. In DNA, the CDR3 is TGTGCCAGCAGCCAAGGTCCTAGCGGGAACACCGGGGAGCTGTTTTTT. Translating gives CASSQGPSGNTGELFF.